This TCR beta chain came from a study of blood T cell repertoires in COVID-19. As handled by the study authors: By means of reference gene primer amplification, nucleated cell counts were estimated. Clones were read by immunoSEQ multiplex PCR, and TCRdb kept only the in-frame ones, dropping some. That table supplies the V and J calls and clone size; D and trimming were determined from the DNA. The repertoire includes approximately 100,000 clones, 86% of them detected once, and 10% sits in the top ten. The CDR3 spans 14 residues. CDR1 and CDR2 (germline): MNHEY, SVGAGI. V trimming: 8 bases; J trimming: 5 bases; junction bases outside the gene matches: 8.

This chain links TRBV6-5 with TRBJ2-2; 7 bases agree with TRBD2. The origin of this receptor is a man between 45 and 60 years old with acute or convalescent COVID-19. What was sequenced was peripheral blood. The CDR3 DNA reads TGTGCCAGCCGGCGGGAGCAAGCGACCGGGGAGCTGTTTTTT. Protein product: CASRREQATGELFF.